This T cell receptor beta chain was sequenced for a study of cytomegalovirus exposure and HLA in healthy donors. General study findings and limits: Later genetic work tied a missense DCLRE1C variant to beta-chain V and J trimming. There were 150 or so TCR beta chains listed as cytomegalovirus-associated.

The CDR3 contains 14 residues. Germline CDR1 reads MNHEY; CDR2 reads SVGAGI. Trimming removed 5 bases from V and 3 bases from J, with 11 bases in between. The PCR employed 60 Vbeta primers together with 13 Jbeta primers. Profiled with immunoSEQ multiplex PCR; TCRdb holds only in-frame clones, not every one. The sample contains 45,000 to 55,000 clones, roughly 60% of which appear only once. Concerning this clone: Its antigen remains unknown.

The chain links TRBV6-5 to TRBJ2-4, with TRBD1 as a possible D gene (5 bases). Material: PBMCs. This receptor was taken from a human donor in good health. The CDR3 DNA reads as TGTGCCAGCAGTAGGGGCAGTGACAAAAACATTCAGTACTTC. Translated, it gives CASSRGSDKNIQYF.